This entry features one T cell receptor (beta chain) sequence. Its target is not known. This entry is derived from a study of T-cell memory formation after mild COVID-19. Study-wide results and limits: Prior to infection, memory already included some responding clones, suggesting cross-reactive memory joined. CD4/CD8 balance characterized clones contracting day 15 to 85, and CD4+ skew characterized later expanders.

Constant-segment primers served in 5'RACE that generated TCR alpha and TCR beta cDNA libraries bearing sample barcodes and UMIs. TCRdb fed the 5' RACE reads into MiXCR, producing one record per CDR3 protein. The sample contains under 300,000 distinct CDR3 sequences, approximately 7.6% of which appear only once. The sequence came from a man aged 18 to 30 who had mild COVID-19 (a few samples of this study predate the infection). Cell type and time point are not known. Input material: PBMCs or a T cell subset sorted from them (not recorded which).

The CDR3: CASSQAGDTEAFF. CDR3 in DNA: TGTGCCAGCAGCCAAGCGGGGGACACTGAAGCTTTCTTT. The chain links TRBV3-1 to TRBJ1-1; D might be TRBD1 (5 bases). Trimming removed 1 base at V and 3 bases at J, with 6 bases between. CDR1 and CDR2 (germline): LGHDT, YNNKEL (reference sequence). This CDR3 comprises 13 residues.